These T cell receptor beta chains were read from a single sample in a study of T cells in Graves' hyperthyroidism and ophthalmopathy. TCRdb analysed the multiplex PCR reads with MiXCR anew, one entry per CDR3 protein. The table has 300,000 to 450,000 distinct CDR3 sequences, roughly 25% seen once. Material: blood. The origin of the receptors is a man between 45 and 60 years old with Graves' hyperthyroidism. The CDR3 runs from the conserved cysteine through the conserved F or W. D genes are given only for firm matches. Clone size is shown for a subset of rows, as once, few, many or a class of expanded clone.

clone size,D gene,J gene,CDR3 length,V gene,CDR3 protein,CDR3 DNA
-,TRBD2,TRBJ2-1,15,TRBV5-1,CASSLSGMNYNEQFF,TGCGCCAGCAGCCTTAGCGGGATGAACTACAATGAGCAGTTCTTC
many,-,TRBJ2-3,13,TRBV2,CASSVTGTDTQYF,TGTGCCAGCAGTGTAACAGGGACAGATACGCAGTATTTT
few,-,TRBJ2-5,10,TRBV29-1,CSALQETQYF,TGCAGCGCCCTCCAAGAGACCCAGTACTTC
many,TRBD1,TRBJ2-7,15,TRBV28,CASSPTGSVSYEQYF,TGTGCCAGCAGCCCGACAGGGTCCGTTTCCTACGAGCAGTACTTC
-,-,TRBJ1-4,14,TRBV6-1,CASRPGLANEKLFF,TGTGCCAGCAGGCCGGGGCTCGCTAATGAAAAACTGTTTTTT
-,TRBD2,TRBJ2-1,14,TRBV12-5,CASGMGGDYNEQFF,TGTGCTAGTGGTATGGGGGGGGATTACAATGAGCAGTTCTTC
-,TRBD2,TRBJ2-3,16,TRBV14,CASSQGREGREDTQYF,TGTGCCAGCAGCCAAGGGCGGGAGGGCCGTGAAGATACGCAGTATTTT
few,-,TRBJ1-5,13,TRBV28,CASSLTGNQPQHF,TGTGCCAGCAGTCTTACAGGGAATCAGCCCCAGCATTTT
many,TRBD2,TRBJ2-1,16,TRBV9,CASSDRTSGGYNEQFF,TGTGCCAGCAGCGACCGGACTAGCGGAGGGTACAATGAGCAGTTCTTC
few,TRBD2,TRBJ2-5,15,TRBV5-6,CASSPGLAGMETQYF,TGTGCCAGCAGCCCGGGACTAGCGGGAATGGAGACCCAGTACTTC
many,-,TRBJ2-1,14,TRBV28,CASSLLSGMNEQFF,TGTGCCAGCAGTTTATTATCGGGGATGAATGAGCAGTTCTTC
many,-,TRBJ1-1,12,TRBV12-3/TRBV12-4,CASSLAETEAFF,TGTGCCAGCAGCCTAGCGGAAACTGAAGCTTTCTTT
-,TRBD2,TRBJ2-7,12,TRBV20-1,CSVEASGRGRYF,TGCAGTGTTGAGGCTAGCGGGAGAGGGCGGTACTTC
-,-,TRBJ2-7,13,TRBV7-9,CASSRRESYEQYF,TGTGCCAGCAGCCGCAGGGAGTCCTACGAGCAGTACTTC
few,TRBD1,TRBJ1-4,14,TRBV2,CASTPGDRPEKLFF,TGTGCCAGCACCCCAGGGGACAGGCCTGAAAAACTGTTTTTT
many,TRBD2,TRBJ2-7,18,TRBV12-3/TRBV12-4,CASGLGGGISGRAGEQYF,TGTGCCAGCGGTCTGGGAGGGGGCATTAGCGGGAGGGCCGGCGAGCAGTACTTC
-,TRBD1,TRBJ2-1,16,TRBV6-2/TRBV6-3,CASNKRTGRTVNEQFF,TGTGCCAGCAATAAAAGGACAGGGAGGACAGTTAATGAGCAGTTCTTC
few,-,TRBJ1-1,13,TRBV7-3,CASSSGRGPEAFF,TGTGCCAGCAGCTCTGGACGGGGGCCTGAAGCTTTCTTT
-,TRBD2,TRBJ2-1,15,TRBV20-1,CSARDPGTSGYEQFF,TGCAGTGCTAGAGACCCCGGGACTAGCGGCTACGAGCAGTTCTTC
many,TRBD2,TRBJ2-7,15,TRBV7-8,CASSLPAGRAYEQYF,TGTGCCAGCAGCTTACCTGCAGGGAGGGCCTACGAGCAGTACTTC
-,-,TRBJ2-5,16,TRBV27,CASSLSGARYQETQYF,TGTGCCAGCAGTTTATCAGGGGCGAGGTACCAAGAGACCCAGTACTTC
many,-,TRBJ2-3,13,TRBV28,CASNDGGADTQYF,TGTGCCAGCAACGACGGAGGCGCAGATACGCAGTATTTT
-,-,TRBJ2-7,13,TRBV7-9,CASNFGDSYEQYF,TGTGCCAGCAACTTTGGGGACTCCTACGAGCAGTACTTC
many,TRBD1,TRBJ2-5,14,TRBV7-9,CASSFGTGGETQYF,TGTGCCAGCAGCTTCGGGACAGGGGGCGAGACCCAGTACTTC
many,-,TRBJ2-7,12,TRBV7-8,CASSPPRGEQYF,TGTGCCAGCAGCCCCCCTAGGGGGGAGCAGTACTTC
-,TRBD2,TRBJ2-1,16,TRBV18,CASSPSGTSGPNEQFF,TGTGCCAGCTCACCATCCGGGACTAGCGGGCCCAATGAGCAGTTCTTC
-,TRBD2,TRBJ2-3,18,TRBV20-1,CSATGLAGDPTSTDTQYF,TGCAGTGCTACCGGACTAGCGGGGGACCCCACTAGCACAGATACGCAGTATTTT
-,TRBD2,TRBJ2-5,18,TRBV27,CASSSRLAGGGFQETQYF,TGTGCCAGCAGTTCCAGACTAGCGGGAGGCGGCTTCCAAGAGACCCAGTACTTC
many,-,TRBJ2-7,10,TRBV2,CASSLYEQYF,TGTGCCAGCAGCCTGTACGAGCAGTACTTC
few,TRBD2,TRBJ2-3,14,TRBV7-3,CASSLWGRGDTQYF,TGTGCCAGCAGCTTATGGGGGAGGGGTGATACGCAGTATTTT
few,-,TRBJ1-1,13,TRBV30,CAWSRTENTEAFF,TGTGCCTGGAGCCGGACAGAGAACACTGAAGCTTTCTTT
many,-,TRBJ2-3,14,TRBV12-5,CASGLGAGGDTQYF,TGTGCTAGTGGTTTGGGAGCCGGCGGAGATACGCAGTATTTT
-,TRBD2,TRBJ2-3,13,TRBV10-1,CASSLAGLDTQYF,TGCGCCAGCAGTCTAGCGGGCCTAGATACGCAGTATTTT
-,-,TRBJ2-5,12,TRBV20-1,CSAVHRDETQYF,TGCAGTGCCGTCCACAGGGACGAGACCCAGTACTTC
-,-,TRBJ2-2,15,TRBV7-7,CASSLGTSYTGELFF,TGTGCTAGCAGCTTAGGGACCTCCTACACCGGGGAGCTGTTTTTT
few,TRBD2,TRBJ2-3,15,TRBV10-3,CAISTGTSFTDTQYF,TGTGCCATCAGTACCGGGACTAGCTTCACAGATACGCAGTATTTT
few,-,TRBJ2-2,12,TRBV20-1,CSAPRVDGELFF,TGCAGTGCTCCCAGGGTGGACGGGGAGCTGTTTTTT
-,TRBD2,TRBJ2-3,15,TRBV7-9,CASSFSSGRSDTQYF,TGTGCCAGCAGCTTCTCTAGCGGGAGGTCAGATACGCAGTATTTT
-,-,TRBJ1-2,16,TRBV18,CASSPVPGQTNYGYTF,TGTGCCAGCTCACCCGTCCCAGGACAGACCAACTATGGCTACACCTTC
-,-,TRBJ2-3,16,TRBV27,CASSLYDQTSTDTQYF,TGTGCCAGCAGTCTTTATGACCAAACTAGCACAGATACGCAGTATTTT
few,-,TRBJ2-3,15,TRBV10-2,CASSDGDRVSDTQYF,TGCGCCAGCAGTGACGGGGATAGGGTTTCGGATACGCAGTATTTT
-,-,TRBJ2-2,14,TRBV7-6,CASSLPQGTGELFF,TGTGCCAGCAGCCTTCCACAGGGTACCGGGGAGCTGTTTTTT
few,TRBD2,TRBJ2-4,16,TRBV20-1,CSARDPFAGAGNIQYF,TGCAGTGCTAGAGACCCTTTTGCGGGAGCTGGAAACATTCAGTACTTC
-,TRBD2,TRBJ2-3,17,TRBV20-1,CSARTRLAAPSTDTQYF,TGCAGTGCTAGAACCCGGCTAGCGGCCCCGAGTACAGATACGCAGTATTTT
-,-,TRBJ2-1,18,TRBV15,CATSREGRGSLGGNEQFF,TGTGCCACCAGCAGAGAGGGACGCGGGAGCCTAGGGGGCAATGAGCAGTTCTTC
many,TRBD1,TRBJ1-2,13,TRBV19,CASSKRDRYGYTF,TGTGCCAGTAGTAAGCGGGACAGATATGGCTACACCTTC
many,TRBD1,TRBJ2-7,14,TRBV6-1,CASTLRGQSYEQYF,TGTGCCAGCACCCTGAGGGGACAGTCCTACGAGCAGTACTTC
few,-,TRBJ2-1,15,TRBV6-5,CASSYSKLVGNEQFF,TGTGCCAGCAGTTACTCTAAGCTAGTGGGCAATGAGCAGTTCTTC
-,-,TRBJ2-1,13,TRBV9,CASSRASYNEQFF,TGTGCCAGCAGCCGAGCCTCCTACAATGAGCAGTTCTTC
-,TRBD2,TRBJ2-5,16,TRBV11-3,CASSSPGLAGRETQYF,TGTGCCAGCAGCTCCCCGGGACTAGCGGGACGAGAGACCCAGTACTTC
-,-,TRBJ1-2,13,TRBV11-1,CASSFSGQGGYTF,TGTGCCAGCAGCTTCTCCGGACAAGGGGGCTACACCTTC